This TCR beta chain appears in the sequencing data of a study of cytomegalovirus exposure and HLA in healthy donors. Study-wide results and caveats: TCR sequences were mostly rare, though some public TCRs occurred in many donors.

Produced via immunoSEQ multiplex PCR; TCRdb's table is partial and in-frame only. The sample has about 360,000 clones; 86% are singletons. Germline lookup yields CDR1 KGHSH and CDR2 LQKENI. V dropped 4 bases and J dropped 4; count of bases not matched to a gene: 7. The CDR3 has 16 residues. A word on this clone: Its antigen is undetermined.

The validation cohort, a group of under 150 subjects, included the donors and was separate from the roughly 600-subject first cohort. The clonotype comes from a woman under 30 in good health and CMV-seronegative. The sample consisted of PBMCs. The genes are TRBV18 and TRBJ2-3, with TRBD1 identical over 11 bases. The CDR3 sequence: CASSRQGQGVADTQYF. CDR3 DNA sequence: TGTGCCAGCTCACGGCAGGGACAGGGGGTCGCAGATACGCAGTATTTT.